The 23 T cell receptor beta chains listed next were all sequenced from one sample in a study of OX40 agonist ivuxolimab in advanced cancers. TCRdb's table, derived via immunoSEQ multiplex PCR, lists solely in-frame clones and lacks some. The sample consists of 75,000 to 100,000 clones, approximately 88% of them appearing once. The input for sequencing was CD4+ or CD8+ T cells sorted from blood, taken in a trial of the OX40 agonist ivuxolimab. All receptors derive from an adult with an advanced solid tumor such as melanoma, head and neck, liver or kidney cancer.

The CDR3 sequence: CASRGDDRGYGYTF. The DNA for the CDR3 is TGTGCCAGCAGGGGGGACGACCGGGGCTATGGCTACACCTTC. The chain couples TRBV6-6 to TRBJ1-2; D is perhaps TRBD1 (5 bases). The V end lost 6 bases, the J end lost 4 bases, and 15 bases lay between the germline ends. The CDR3 runs to 14 residues. CDR1 is MNHNY, CDR2 SVGAGI, per germline (reference sequence).

This clone came up once. V is TRBV5-4 and J is TRBJ2-1; TRBD2 agrees at 9 bases. Germline V gives CDR1 SGHNT, CDR2 YYREEE (reference sequence). CDR3 length equals 19 residues. With 1 base clipped from V and 6 bases from J, the junction kept 17 bases outside the gene matches. CDR3: CASSLLSLAGVDFSNEQFF. CDR3 bases: TGTGCCAGCAGCTTGCTTTCCTTAGCGGGGGTGGATTTTTCCAATGAGCAGTTCTTC. Looking up the rest from reference TRBV5-4 and TRBJ2-1 gives the full variable domain: ETGVTQSPTHLIKTRGQQVTLRCSSQSGHNTVSWYQQALGQGPQFIFQYYREEENGRGNFPPRFSGLQFPNYSSELNVNALELDDSALYLCASSLLSLAGVDFSNEQFFGPGTRLTVL.

The chain combines TRBV5-1 with TRBJ2-3; 9 positions match TRBD2. The CDR3 contains 16 residues. CDR1 and CDR2 (germline): SGHRS, YFSETQ. The V segment lost 2 bases and the J segment 0 bases; nucleotides outside the gene matches: 4. The CDR3 DNA reads as TGCGCCAGCAGCTTTTTAGCGGGGGCCAGCACAGATACGCAGTATTTT. It translates to CASSFLAGASTDTQYF.

The chain's CDR3 is CASSEALYRGNEQFF. The CDR3 bases are TGTGCCAGCAGTGAAGCGCTTTATAGGGGCAATGAGCAGTTCTTC. The chain employs TRBV2 and TRBJ2-1, with D perhaps TRBD1 (5 bases). V was trimmed by 0 bases and J by 6 bases, leaving 12 bases between them. The germline CDR1 and CDR2 sequences are SNHLY and FYNNEI. This CDR3 contains 15 residues.

The chain uses TRBV5-1 and TRBJ2-7; D gene uncertain. CDR1 is SGHRS and CDR2 is YFSETQ in the germline V gene. The CDR3 contains 15 residues. V lost 4 bases to trimming and J lost 3 bases, with 17 bases between them. CDR3 amino acids: CASSPNGLGIYEQYF. For the CDR3, the DNA is TGCGCCAGCAGCCCAAACGGGTTGGGTATCTACGAGCAGTACTTC.

V usage is TRBV7-6 and J usage is TRBJ2-1, with 8 bases aligning to TRBD1. The CDR3 is 16 residues long. Germline assignment: CDR1 SGHVS and CDR2 FNYEAQ. Trimming took 4 bases from V and 2 from J; bases not matched to a gene: 7. The DNA for the CDR3 is TGTGCCAGCAGCTCGAGGACAGGGAGGACCTACAATGAGCAGTTCTTC. It codes for CASSSRTGRTYNEQFF.

This clone has only one observation. The gene calls are TRBV9 and TRBJ2-7; D assignment may be TRBD1 or TRBD2 (6 bases each). The V gene's germline CDR1 is SGDLS and CDR2 YYNGEE. V was clipped by 0 bases and J by 3 bases, with 13 bases between them. This CDR3 comprises 15 residues. In DNA, the CDR3 is TGTGCCAGCAGCGTAGGGGGGGCAGCTTACTACGAGCAGTACTTC. As protein: CASSVGGAAYYEQYF.

This chain joins TRBV7-9 and TRBJ2-5; 11 bases match TRBD2. Germline assignment: CDR1 SEHNR and CDR2 FQNEAQ (reference sequence). The CDR3 consists of 16 residues. The V and J ends lost 2 bases and 4 bases, in that order; junction bases with no gene match: 6. CDR3 loop: CASSLSLAGVGETQYF. The DNA of the CDR3 is TGTGCCAGCAGCTTATCACTAGCGGGAGTGGGAGAGACCCAGTACTTC.

The chain uses TRBV4-2 and TRBJ2-7; TRBD2 might be the D (6 bases). The length of the CDR3 is 15 residues. Trimming stripped 0 bases from V and 3 bases from J, with 12 bases between. Germline V gene lookup returns CDR1 LGHNA and CDR2 YNFKEQ. As DNA, the CDR3 is TGTGCCAGCAGCCAAGATCGCGGGGTCTTCTACGAGCAGTACTTC. Translating it yields CASSQDRGVFYEQYF.

The CDR3 region has the DNA TGTGCCAGCAGCCAGGGACAGGGGGGCTTTGGGTCAAACATTCAGTACTTC. Protein: CASSQGQGGFGSNIQYF. The J gene is TRBJ2-4, the V gene TRBV5-4; TRBD1 aligns across 11 bases. Germline assignment: CDR1 SGHNT and CDR2 YYREEE (reference sequence). Trimming cost V 4 bases and J 6 bases; bases outside gene matches: 12. There are 17 residues in the CDR3.

This sequence joins TRBV4-1 and TRBJ2-7; 7 bases map to TRBD2. Germline CDR1 is MGHRA and CDR2 is YSYEKL. The CDR3 is made up of 16 amino acids. The V segment lost 1 base and the J segment 3 bases; nucleotides outside the gene matches: 9. This chain's CDR3 is CASSQGKLADDYEQYF. In DNA, the CDR3 is TGCGCCAGCAGCCAAGGGAAGCTAGCGGATGACTACGAGCAGTACTTC.

V is TRBV7-2 and J is TRBJ2-2; D is unclear. V lost 2 bases, J lost 4 bases, and 8 bases lay in between. This CDR3 is built from 14 residues. CDR1 is SGHTA and CDR2 is FQGNSA in the germline V gene. The CDR3, as DNA: TGTGCCAGCAGCTTATCCCGGGTCACCGGGGAGCTGTTTTTT. Protein product: CASSLSRVTGELFF.

This chain joins TRBV6-5 and TRBJ2-5; 12 bases line up with TRBD2. The CDR3 spans 14 residues. Germline loops: CDR1 MNHEY, CDR2 SVGAGI. The junction had 2 bases not matched to a gene; V was cut back by 6 bases and J by 3 bases. CDR3 sequence (DNA): TGTGCCAGCAGCCGACTAGCGGGAGAAGAGACCCAGTACTTC. It yields the protein CASSRLAGEETQYF.

This clone was found once. This chain links TRBV6-1 with TRBJ2-7; tentatively, D is TRBD1 (6 bases). Germline V gene sequence: CDR1 MNHNS, CDR2 SASEGT. The CDR3 totals 13 residues. With 2 bases removed from V and 6 bases from J, the gap between germline ends came to 11 bases. CDR3 nucleotide sequence: TGTGCCAGCAGTGAAAACAGGGTCCGCGAGCAGTACTTC. It specifies CASSENRVREQYF.

This chain connects TRBV10-1 to TRBJ1-3; no firm D call. Per germline, CDR1 WNHNN and CDR2 SYGVQD (reference sequence). Deletions cut 2 bases from V and 0 bases from J, with 5 bases between. CDR3 length: 14 amino acids. The CDR3 here is CASSETGSGNTIYF. The CDR3 bases are TGCGCCAGCAGTGAGACGGGCTCTGGAAACACCATATATTTT.

The J gene is TRBJ1-2, the V gene TRBV19; 9 positions match TRBD1. The junction had 9 bases not matched to a gene; V was cut back by 4 bases and J by 0 bases. Germline assignment: CDR1 LNHDA and CDR2 SQIVND (reference sequence). The CDR3 totals 17 residues. CDR3 sequence: CASSSREDRGTNYGYTF. CDR3 sequence (DNA): TGTGCCAGTAGTAGCCGGGAGGACAGGGGAACTAACTATGGCTACACCTTC.

The table lists this clone with a few counts. The chain joins TRBV15 to TRBJ1-5, with D possibly matching TRBD1 (6 bases). The germline V gene has CDR1 LNHNV and CDR2 YYDKDF (reference sequence). Trimming pared 5 bases from V and 1 base from J, leaving 12 bases between. The CDR3 runs 15 residues. The CDR3 DNA follows: TGTGCCACCAGCCGGCTACAGGGCAGCAATCAGCCCCAGCATTTT. It translates to CATSRLQGSNQPQHF.

The chain joins TRBV13 to TRBJ2-5, with no clear D. The CDR3 loop spans 13 amino acids. Deletions cut 5 bases from V and 7 bases from J, with 14 bases between. Germline loops: CDR1 PRHDT, CDR2 FYEKMQ (reference sequence). The CDR3 spells CASSQLAPGTQYF. As DNA, the CDR3 is TGTGCCAGCAGCCAACTTGCGCCGGGGACCCAGTACTTC.

The chain carries TRBV7-2 and TRBJ2-3; 7 bases match TRBD2. Germline trimming cut 5 bases from V and 7 bases from J; bases unmatched to any gene: 6. The CDR3 covers 13 residues. Germline lookup yields CDR1 SGHTA and CDR2 FQGNSA. The CDR3 coding sequence is TGTGCCAGCAGCGCCTCAGCGGGAAATACGCAGTATTTT. It encodes CASSASAGNTQYF. Using reference TRBV7-2 and TRBJ2-3 for the parts outside the CDR3, the full variable domain is GAGVSQSPSNKVTEKGKDVELRCDPISGHTALYWYRQSLGQGLEFLIYFQGNSAPDKSGLPSDRFSAERTGGSVSTLTIQRTQQEDSAVYLCASSASAGNTQYFGPGTRLTVL.

CDR3 DNA: TGTGCCAGCAGTTTTATGCCGGGACAGGGGCTATCAGGGGCCAACGTCCTGACTTTC. This translates into CASSFMPGQGLSGANVLTF. This chain links TRBV2 with TRBJ2-6; 10 bases fit TRBD1. The trim removed 5 bases at V and 4 bases at J, leaving 14 bases unmatched. Germline V gene sequence: CDR1 SNHLY, CDR2 FYNNEI. The CDR3 loop spans 19 amino acids.

The chain combines TRBV7-6 with TRBJ1-5; no definite D call. The CDR3 totals 13 residues. Trimming took off 3 bases at V and 0 bases at J, with 3 bases between the two ends. Germline V CDR1 and CDR2: SGHVS, FNYEAQ. The CDR3, as DNA: TGTGCCAGCAGCTTCAGTAGCAATCAGCCCCAGCATTTT. Its translation: CASSFSSNQPQHF.

The genes are TRBV6-5 and TRBJ2-3; either TRBD1 or TRBD2 may fit D (5 bases each). Trimming took 4 bases from V and 0 from J, leaving 14 bases between them. The CDR3 has 16 residues. The germline V gene has CDR1 MNHEY and CDR2 SVGAGI. In DNA form, the CDR3 reads TGTGCCAGCAGTTTCAGGGACGGCACTAGCACAGATACGCAGTATTTT. This translates into CASSFRDGTSTDTQYF.

The table lists this clone with a few counts. The V and J genes are TRBV28 and TRBJ1-2; D possibly corresponds to TRBD1 (5 bases). Trimming removed 3 bases at V and 8 bases at J, with 16 bases between. The CDR3 has 14 residues. The V gene's germline CDR1 is MDHEN and CDR2 SYDVKM. CDR3 protein: CASSFPPGARGYTF. DNA of the CDR3: TGTGCCAGCAGTTTCCCCCCCGGGGCTAGGGGCTACACCTTC.